This T cell receptor (beta chain) was observed in a study of glioma-infiltrating T cells after dendritic cell vaccination (dated by TCRdb to about 2016). With regard to the full study: Of the approximately 15 glioblastoma patients in the cohort, all drawn from Phase I and II dendritic cell vaccination trials, 9 were newly diagnosed and 6 had recurrent disease. Between 2003 and 2012, patients were given autologous tumor lysate-pulsed dendritic cell vaccination. To make the vaccine, monocyte-derived dendritic cells were cultured for less than nine days with IL-4 and GM-CSF and then pulsed overnight with autologous tumor lysate. Each patient was given three intradermal dendritic cell vaccine injections, spaced two weeks apart, in the arm below the axilla. Tumor-infiltrating lymphocyte content was quantified and tumor and blood repertoires were compared in dendritic cell-vaccinated glioblastoma patients by deep sequencing of TCR beta CDR3 regions. Survival after dendritic cell vaccination was correlated with TCR sequencing metrics such as TIL content and the overlap between tumor and blood repertoires. On the study overall, not on this receptor specifically: Higher estimated pretreatment TIL content predicted longer time to progression and overall survival after dendritic cell vaccination. The cohort was small and heterogeneous, only a few patients had full blood and tumor sets, and even fewer had initial-recurrent tumor pairs. No direct relationship between TCR clonality and survival was found, suggesting that a diverse polyclonal response may matter. The TCR overlap response model with three groups was called speculative and said to need prospective validation.

The immunoSEQ assay amplified TCRB CDR3 regions from around 2.1 micrograms of genomic DNA, or from all available DNA when less than that amount was available. The multiplex PCR employed 60 forward primers targeting TCR V beta segments and 13 reverse primers targeting J beta segments. To estimate reads per starting template, synthetic control templates were spiked into each sample at limiting dilution. The Illumina HiSeq System generated 87 bp sequencing reads. The authors processed their data as follows. To remove PCR and sequencing errors, closely related sequences were merged with a nearest neighbor algorithm. TCR overlap was measured as the percentage of unique tumor TCR beta sequences that were also present in the peripheral blood of the same patient. This is the immuneACCESS table as TCRdb keeps it, with only in-frame sequences that have V and J called. A part of the clones is gone; compared with another copy, unresolved V genes explain less than half, and the rest is unexplained. Clone size and V and J calls were adopted from that table, with D and trimming inferred from the DNA. Counted in this sample were 80,000 to 95,000 clones; 85% of them appeared once. The ten biggest clones cover about 9.3% of the sample.

At the junction V is shortened by 4 bases and J by 5 bases; bases outside the gene matches: 8. Counted from cysteine to phenylalanine, this CDR3 has 15 amino acids. Only the CDR3 part of the read is kept: 45 bases, read in frame from the first base. The germline V gene sets CDR1 to SGHRS and CDR2 to YFSETQ. What this sample's time point label stands for: after dendritic cell vaccination, including at tumor progression/relapse. Selection of patients required sufficient residual fresh-frozen tumor tissue and over two years of available survival data. An isocitrate dehydrogenase mutation was not carried by any of the glioblastoma patients, although molecular status was otherwise variable. PBMC were collected before vaccination, two weeks after the third vaccination, and at tumor progression when it occurred. The Qiagen DNeasy Blood extraction Kit was used for extraction of genomic DNA. About this clone: The specificity of this receptor is unknown. Base quality data are lacking; no much larger clone is found one base away.

This material consisted of blood, taken after dendritic cell vaccination. The rearranged chain carries TRBV5-1 and TRBJ2-1; TRBD1 fits 8 bases in the junction. This receptor was identified in a human donor with glioblastoma. The CDR3 loop reads CASSPQGVRNNEQFF. The nucleotide sequence reads as follows: TGCGCCAGCAGCCCACAGGGGGTACGAAACAATGAGCAGTTCTTC. Here the CDR3 is joined to the reference TRBV5-1 and TRBJ2-1 genes, and the full variable domain is: KAGVTQTPRYLIKTRGQQVTLSCSPISGHRSVSWYQQTPGQGLQFLFEYFSETQRNKGNFPGRFSGRQFSNSRSEMNVSTLELGDSALYLCASSPQGVRNNEQFFGPGTRLTVL.